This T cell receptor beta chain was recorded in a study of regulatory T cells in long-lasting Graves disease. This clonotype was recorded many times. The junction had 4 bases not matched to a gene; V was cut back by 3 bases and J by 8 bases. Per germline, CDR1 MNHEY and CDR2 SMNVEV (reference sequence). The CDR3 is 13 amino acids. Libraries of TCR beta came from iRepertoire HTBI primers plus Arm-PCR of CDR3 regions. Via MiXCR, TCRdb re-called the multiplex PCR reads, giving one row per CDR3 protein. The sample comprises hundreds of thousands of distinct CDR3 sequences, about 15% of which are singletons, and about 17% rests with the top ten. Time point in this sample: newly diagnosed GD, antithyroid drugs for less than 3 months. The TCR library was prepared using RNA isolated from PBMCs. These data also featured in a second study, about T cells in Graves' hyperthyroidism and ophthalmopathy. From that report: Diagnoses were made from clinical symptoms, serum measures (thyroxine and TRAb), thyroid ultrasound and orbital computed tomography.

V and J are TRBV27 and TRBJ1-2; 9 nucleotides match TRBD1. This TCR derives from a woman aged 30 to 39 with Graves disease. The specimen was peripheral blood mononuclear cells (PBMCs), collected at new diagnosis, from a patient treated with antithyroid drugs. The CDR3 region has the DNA TGTGCCAGCAGTTTCCGGACAGGGGTAGGCTACACCTTC. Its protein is CASSFRTGVGYTF.